The 30 T cell receptor beta chains below were found in one sample sequenced in a study of PD-L1 blockade in urothelial cancer. The sample's time point: peripheral blood 6 weeks after treatment start. Sequencing used immunoSEQ multiplex PCR; TCRdb keeps in-frame clones, though not all of them. The table has around 29,000 clones, around 80% seen once; the top ten hold 2.5% to 3.5%. Specimen: PBMCs, collected around atezolizumab (anti-PD-L1) treatment. All receptors come from a man in his 70s with urothelial cancer.

The rearrangement links TRBV27 to TRBJ1-2; 7 nucleotides agree with TRBD1. Germline CDR1 reads MNHEY; CDR2 reads SMNVEV (reference sequence). The CDR3 totals 14 residues. The trim removed 4 bases at V and 5 bases at J, leaving 7 bases unmatched. CDR3 DNA: TGTGCCAGCAGTTCCAGGGGGATAATGTATGGCTACACCTTC. It translates to CASSSRGIMYGYTF.

This chain connects TRBV7-2 to TRBJ1-5; no firm D call. Per germline, CDR1 SGHTA and CDR2 FQGNSA. V lost 4 bases and J lost 4, with 8 bases in between. The CDR3 is 13 amino acids. The DNA of the CDR3 is TGTGCCAGCAGCTCTACCGTAAATCAGCCCCAGCATTTT. Its protein is CASSSTVNQPQHF.

CDR3 DNA sequence: TGCGCCAGCAGCCAAGTGCCGAGCGGGAGGGTTGGTGAGCAGTACTTC. Protein product: CASSQVPSGRVGEQYF. This sequence joins TRBV4-1 and TRBJ2-7, with 10 bases fitting TRBD2. Trimming at V came to 1 base and at J to 7 bases, leaving 10 bases not matched to a gene. The CDR3 consists of 16 residues. Germline CDR1 and CDR2: MGHRA and YSYEKL.

V usage is TRBV7-6 and J usage is TRBJ2-3; D ambiguous. V was trimmed by 4 bases and J by 0 bases, leaving 8 bases between them. CDR3 size: 14 residues. Germline V lookup: CDR1 SGHVS, CDR2 FNYEAQ. DNA of the CDR3: TGTGCCAGCAGCTCTAGAAGTAGCACAGATACGCAGTATTTT. Translating it yields CASSSRSSTDTQYF.

The rearrangement joins TRBV7-2 to TRBJ1-3; possible D gene TRBD1, 6 bases. The CDR3 has 14 amino acids. V lost 2 bases and J 2 bases, leaving 7 bases between the germline ends. Germline-derived CDR1 and CDR2 are SGHTA and FQGNSA. The CDR3 coding sequence is TGTGCCAGCAGCTTAACAGGGCCTGGAAACACCATATATTTT. Its protein is CASSLTGPGNTIYF.

J is TRBJ2-2 and V is TRBV7-8; 9 positions agree with TRBD2. The CDR3 consists of 15 residues. Unmatched junction bases numbered 5, after V lost 3 bases and J lost 6 bases. Germline V lookup: CDR1 SGHVS, CDR2 FQNEAQ. The CDR3 DNA follows: TGTGCCAGCAGCTTTCCAGCGGGAGGAGCCGGGGAGCTGTTTTTT. Its translation: CASSFPAGGAGELFF.

This clone showed up just once. This rearrangement joins TRBV5-1 to TRBJ2-7; D might be TRBD2 (6 bases). The germline V gene has CDR1 SGHRS and CDR2 YFSETQ. V dropped 4 bases and J dropped 3 bases, with 14 bases sitting between them. The CDR3 consists of 14 residues. The CDR3 nucleotides are TGCGCCAGCAGCCTCGACGGAGGGAACTACGAGCAGTACTTC. This gives the protein CASSLDGGNYEQYF.

V is TRBV9 and J is TRBJ2-1, with TRBD2 matching over 9 bases. V gave up 4 bases and J gave up 0 bases; unmatched junction bases: 8. Germline CDR1 SGDLS, CDR2 YYNGEE. The CDR3 covers 17 residues. The CDR3 DNA is TGTGCCAGCAGCCCCCGACTAGCGGTCAGCTCCTACAATGAGCAGTTCTTC. It translates to CASSPRLAVSSYNEQFF. Filled out from reference TRBV9 and TRBJ2-1, the complete variable domain reads DSGVTQTPKHLITATGQRVTLRCSPRSGDLSVYWYQQSLDQGLQFLIQYYNGEERAKGNILERFSAQQFPDLHSELNLSSLELGDSALYFCASSPRLAVSSYNEQFFGPGTRLTVL.

V gene TRBV2 combines with J gene TRBJ2-3, with a weak D call TRBD2 (6 bases). Germline CDR1 reads SNHLY; CDR2 reads FYNNEI. V dropped 2 bases and J dropped 1 base, with 10 bases sitting between them. The CDR3 length is 15 residues. The CDR3 DNA follows: TGTGCCAGCAGTGAATGGGGGGATCGCACAGATACGCAGTATTTT. Protein sequence: CASSEWGDRTDTQYF.

The chain employs TRBV7-2 and TRBJ1-1; perhaps TRBD1 as D (5 bases). Trimming shortened V by 2 bases and J by 3 bases, and 10 bases separated the two germline ends. The CDR3 loop spans 14 amino acids. CDR1 is SGHTA and CDR2 is FQGNSA in the germline V gene. This CDR3 is CASSLQGSYTEAFF. CDR3 in DNA: TGTGCCAGCAGCTTACAGGGATCTTACACTGAAGCTTTCTTT.

This chain uses TRBV2 with TRBJ1-6; D ambiguous. Germline-derived CDR1 and CDR2 are SNHLY and FYNNEI. Trimming pared 5 bases from V and 10 bases from J, leaving 15 bases between. The CDR3 is made up of 14 amino acids. CDR3 DNA: TGTGCCAGCAGTCTTCGCGGGGAGCCATCACCCCTCCACTTT. This sequence encodes CASSLRGEPSPLHF.

The J gene is TRBJ1-5, the V gene TRBV5-5; the match to TRBD1 covers 7 bases. The junction had 4 bases not matched to a gene; V was cut back by 4 bases and J by 3 bases. This CDR3 is built from 14 residues. CDR1 is SGHKS and CDR2 is YYEKEE in the germline V gene (reference sequence). DNA for the CDR3: TGTGCCAGCAGCCAAGGGGGCGACAATCAGCCCCAGCATTTT. Translating it yields CASSQGGDNQPQHF. Together with reference TRBV5-5 and TRBJ1-5, the CDR3 gives the full variable domain: DAGVTQSPTHLIKTRGQQVTLRCSPISGHKSVSWYQQVLGQGPQFIFQYYEKEERGRGNFPDRFSARQFPNYSSELNVNALLLGDSALYLCASSQGGDNQPQHFGDGTRLSIL.

Only a few counts were recorded for this clone. This chain links TRBV6-5 with TRBJ2-7; 9 bases fit TRBD1. Unmatched junction bases numbered 11, after V lost 5 bases and J lost 6 bases. Germline loops: CDR1 MNHEY, CDR2 SVGAGI. This CDR3 has 15 amino acids. CDR3 protein: CASSTRGTGSAEQYF. The CDR3 DNA sequence: TGTGCCAGCAGTACGCGCGGGACAGGGAGTGCCGAGCAGTACTTC.

This clone was seen a single time. The chain recombines TRBV11-2 with TRBJ2-7; 8 bases fit TRBD1. This CDR3 has 14 amino acids. The ends lost 3 bases at V and 6 bases at J; junction bases unmatched: 7. Germline CDR1 SGHAT, CDR2 FQNNGV. The CDR3 region has the DNA TGTGCCAGCAGCTTCTTCCGGACAGGGAGCGAGCAGTACTTC. It translates to CASSFFRTGSEQYF.

The genes are TRBV9 and TRBJ2-1; TRBD2 matches at 13 bases. Per the germline V gene, CDR1 is SGDLS and CDR2 is YYNGEE. J lost 9 bases, V lost 0 bases, and 3 bases had no gene match. The CDR3 length is 15 residues. The CDR3: CASSVGTSGSGEQFF. Written as DNA, the CDR3 is TGTGCCAGCAGCGTAGGGACTAGCGGGAGTGGTGAGCAGTTCTTC. Combining the CDR3 with reference TRBV9 and TRBJ2-1 gives the whole variable domain DSGVTQTPKHLITATGQRVTLRCSPRSGDLSVYWYQQSLDQGLQFLIQYYNGEERAKGNILERFSAQQFPDLHSELNLSSLELGDSALYFCASSVGTSGSGEQFFGPGTRLTVL.

The rearrangement joins TRBV27 to TRBJ2-5; 7 bases are a match to TRBD2. From germline, CDR1 is MNHEY and CDR2 SMNVEV (reference sequence). Unmatched junction bases numbered 8, after V lost 5 bases and J lost 2 bases. CDR3 length: 15 amino acids. This chain's CDR3 is CASSPDGLVQETQYF. DNA of the CDR3: TGTGCCAGCAGTCCCGATGGACTAGTACAAGAGACCCAGTACTTC.

CDR3 sequence reads: CASSLGQGNPTGDTF. CDR3 DNA sequence: TGTGCCAGCAGCCTAGGACAGGGCAACCCAACCGGAGACACCTTC. The rearrangement joins TRBV9 to TRBJ1-2; 8 positions agree with TRBD1. The CDR3 is made up of 15 amino acids. J gave up 12 bases and V 4 bases, and 17 bases lay outside the gene matches. Germline V gives CDR1 SGDLS, CDR2 YYNGEE.

The chain couples TRBV30 to TRBJ2-4; the D is unclear. The germline gives CDR1 GTSNPN, CDR2 SVGIG (reference sequence). Trimming took 0 bases from V and 1 from J, leaving 4 bases between them. CDR3 size: 13 residues. CDR3: CAWSVQAKNIQYF. The DNA of the CDR3 is TGTGCCTGGAGTGTACAGGCCAAAAACATTCAGTACTTC.

The CDR3 region has the DNA TGCAGCGCCCGGACAGGGGTAATTGGAGCTTTCTTT. Protein sequence: CSARTGVIGAFF. The rearrangement joins TRBV29-1 to TRBJ1-1; 9 bases map to TRBD1. CDR1 is SQVTM, CDR2 ANQGSEA, per germline. The CDR3 is 12 residues long. With 7 bases clipped from V and 10 bases from J, the junction kept 10 bases outside the gene matches.

This chain connects TRBV15 to TRBJ2-1; a weak D match, TRBD1 (6 bases). The V end was cut by 4 bases, the J end by 6 bases, with 13 bases between. The germline CDR1 and CDR2 sequences are LNHNV and YYDKDF (reference sequence). The length of the CDR3 is 14 residues. The CDR3 loop reads CATSNGQFPNEQFF. For the CDR3, the DNA is TGTGCCACCAGCAATGGACAGTTCCCCAATGAGCAGTTCTTC.

The chain has TRBV6-6 and TRBJ2-7; TRBD2 might be the D (6 bases). CDR3 length: 12 residues. CDR1 MNHNY and CDR2 SVGAGI come from the germline V gene (reference sequence). Between the trimmed V and J ends, which lost 7 bases and 4 bases, there was a span of 11 bases. DNA for the CDR3: TGTGCCAGCACCACCGGGGGTTACGAGCAGTACTTC. It is translated as CASTTGGYEQYF.

The chain carries TRBV7-2 and TRBJ2-7, with 11 bases aligning to TRBD2. The CDR3 extends over 15 amino acids. Germline V CDR1 and CDR2: SGHTA, FQGNSA. The V segment lost 2 bases and the J segment 2 bases; nucleotides outside the gene matches: 2. CDR3 in amino acids: CASSLLAGGPYEQYF. The CDR3 coding sequence is TGTGCCAGCAGCTTACTAGCGGGGGGCCCCTACGAGCAGTACTTC.

The V and J genes are TRBV5-1 and TRBJ2-4; 8 bases agree with TRBD2. The CDR3 has 14 residues. The V segment lost 2 bases and the J segment 8 bases; nucleotides outside the gene matches: 6. Germline V gene data show CDR1 as SGHRS and CDR2 as YFSETQ. CDR3 nucleotides: TGCGCCAGCAGCTTTGGCGGGGGGCCGGACATTCAGTACTTC. Its protein is CASSFGGGPDIQYF.

V is TRBV2 and J is TRBJ1-5; D remains ambiguous. The V gene's germline CDR1 is SNHLY and CDR2 FYNNEI. The V end was cut by 6 bases, the J end by 0 bases, with 18 bases between. The CDR3 is made up of 17 amino acids. CDR3 in amino acids: CASSGRGNPYSNQPQHF. The CDR3 DNA sequence: TGTGCCAGCAGCGGCCGGGGTAACCCTTATAGCAATCAGCCCCAGCATTTT. The variable domain in full, with the rest retrieved from reference TRBV2 and TRBJ1-5, is EPEVTQTPSHQVTQMGQEVILRCVPISNHLYFYWYRQILGQKVEFLVSFYNNEISEKSEIFDDQFSVERPDGSNFTLKIRSTKLEDSAMYFCASSGRGNPYSNQPQHFGDGTRLSIL.

The CDR3 region has the DNA TGTGCCAGCAGCCCTTCGAAGGGGACCTACGAGCAGTACTTC. It encodes CASSPSKGTYEQYF. The V and J genes are TRBV16 and TRBJ2-7; possibly TRBD1 for D (5 bases). The CDR3 runs to 14 residues. Trimming took off 4 bases at V and 2 bases at J, with 12 bases between the two ends. Looked up from germline, CDR1 is KGHSY and CDR2 is FQNENV.

The chain links TRBV4-2 to TRBJ2-2, with D tentatively TRBD2 (5 bases). CDR1 and CDR2 from the germline V gene are LGHNA and YNFKEQ. This CDR3 spans 16 amino acids. Deletions cut 5 bases from V and 0 bases from J, with 13 bases between. The CDR3 is CASSDTSGSNTGELFF. CDR3 bases: TGTGCCAGCAGCGACACGTCGGGGTCGAACACCGGGGAGCTGTTTTTT.

The rearrangement links TRBV30 to TRBJ2-5, with 7 bases matching TRBD2. The CDR3 extends over 14 amino acids. CDR1 is GTSNPN, CDR2 SVGIG, per germline (reference sequence). Trimming cost V 1 base and J 3 bases; bases outside gene matches: 5. CDR3 protein: CAWSGGLAEETQYF. The CDR3 region has the DNA TGTGCCTGGAGTGGGGGTCTAGCGGAAGAGACCCAGTACTTC.

V is TRBV6-5 and J is TRBJ1-1; D possibly corresponds to TRBD1 (6 bases). Germline CDR1 reads MNHEY; CDR2 reads SVGAGI. The CDR3 sequence is 14 residues long. The V end lost 2 bases, the J end lost 2 bases, and 9 bases lay between the germline ends. CDR3 nucleotide sequence: TGTGCCAGCAGTTACGGGGGGGCAAACACTGAAGCTTTCTTT. Its protein is CASSYGGANTEAFF.

The chain employs TRBV5-4 and TRBJ1-2; D is undetermined. Germline lookup yields CDR1 SGHNT and CDR2 YYREEE (reference sequence). V gave up 1 base and J gave up 4 bases, with 11 bases separating them. The CDR3 runs to 14 residues. The CDR3 DNA reads as TGTGCCAGCAGCTTGACCCAGAACCCCTATGGCTACACCTTC. Translating gives CASSLTQNPYGYTF.

In this sample, this clone turned up a few times. CDR3 bases: TGTGCCAGCGAGGGCAGCACCTACGAGCAGTACTTC. Translated: CASEGSTYEQYF. The chain uses TRBV7-3 and TRBJ2-7, with D maybe TRBD2 (5 bases). CDR1 is SGHTA, CDR2 FQGTGA, per germline. Trimming stripped 8 bases from V and 2 bases from J, with 10 bases between. The CDR3 runs to 12 residues.